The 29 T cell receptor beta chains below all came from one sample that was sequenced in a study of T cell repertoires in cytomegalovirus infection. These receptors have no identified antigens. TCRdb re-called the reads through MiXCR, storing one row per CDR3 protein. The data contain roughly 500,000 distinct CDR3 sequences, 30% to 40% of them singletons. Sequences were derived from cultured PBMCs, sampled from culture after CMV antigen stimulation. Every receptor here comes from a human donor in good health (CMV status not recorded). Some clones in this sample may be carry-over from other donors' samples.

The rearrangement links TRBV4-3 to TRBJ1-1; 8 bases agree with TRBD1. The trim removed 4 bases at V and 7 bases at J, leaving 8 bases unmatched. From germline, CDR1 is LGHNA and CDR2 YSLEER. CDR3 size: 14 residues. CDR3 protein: CASSRTGGKNEAFF. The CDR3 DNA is TGCGCCAGCAGCCGAACAGGGGGTAAAAATGAAGCTTTCTTT.

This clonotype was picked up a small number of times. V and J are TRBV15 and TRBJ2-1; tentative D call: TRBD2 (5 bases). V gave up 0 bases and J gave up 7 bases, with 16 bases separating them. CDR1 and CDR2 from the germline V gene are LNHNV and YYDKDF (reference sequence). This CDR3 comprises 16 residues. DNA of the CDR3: TGTGCCACCAGCAGAGATCGGGTAGCACGCGGGAATGAGCAGTTCTTC. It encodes CATSRDRVARGNEQFF.

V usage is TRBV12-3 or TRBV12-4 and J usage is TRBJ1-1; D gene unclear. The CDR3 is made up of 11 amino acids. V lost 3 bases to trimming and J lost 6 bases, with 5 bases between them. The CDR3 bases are TGTGCCAGCAGTTTCGCGGCTGAAGCTTTCTTT. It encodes CASSFAAEAFF.

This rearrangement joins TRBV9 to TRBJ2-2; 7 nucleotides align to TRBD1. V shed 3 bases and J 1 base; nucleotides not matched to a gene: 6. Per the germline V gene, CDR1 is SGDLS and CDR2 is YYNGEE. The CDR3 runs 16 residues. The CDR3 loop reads CASSADRLRNTGELFF. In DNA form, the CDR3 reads TGTGCCAGCAGCGCGGACAGGTTAAGGAACACCGGGGAGCTGTTTTTT.

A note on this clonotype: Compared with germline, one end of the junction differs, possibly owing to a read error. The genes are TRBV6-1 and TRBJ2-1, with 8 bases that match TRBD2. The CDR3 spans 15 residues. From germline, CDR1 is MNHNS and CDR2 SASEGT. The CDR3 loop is CASREGTGGRAEQFF. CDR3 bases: TGTGCCAGCAGAGAAGGAACGGGAGGGAGGGCTGAGCAGTTCTTC.

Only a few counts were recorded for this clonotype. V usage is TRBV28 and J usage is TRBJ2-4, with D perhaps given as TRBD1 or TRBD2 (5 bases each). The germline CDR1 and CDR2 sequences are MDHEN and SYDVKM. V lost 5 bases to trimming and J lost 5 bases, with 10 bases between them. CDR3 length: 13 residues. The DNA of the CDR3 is TGTGCCAGCAGTCAAGGGACCCAAAACATTCAGTACTTC. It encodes CASSQGTQNIQYF.

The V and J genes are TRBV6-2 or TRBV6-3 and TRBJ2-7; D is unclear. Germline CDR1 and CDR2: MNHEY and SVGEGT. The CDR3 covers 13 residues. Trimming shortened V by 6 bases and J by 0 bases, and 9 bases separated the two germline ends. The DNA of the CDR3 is TGTGCCAGCAGCTACGCCGCCTCCTACGAGCAGTACGTC. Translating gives CASSYAASYEQYV.

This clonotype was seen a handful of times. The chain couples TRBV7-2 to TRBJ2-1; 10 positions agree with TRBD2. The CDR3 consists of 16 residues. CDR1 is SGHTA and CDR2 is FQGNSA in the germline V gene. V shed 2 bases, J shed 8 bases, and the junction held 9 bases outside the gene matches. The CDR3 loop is CASSLRASGSFDEQFF. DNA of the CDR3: TGTGCCAGCAGCTTAAGGGCTAGCGGGAGTTTCGATGAGCAGTTCTTC. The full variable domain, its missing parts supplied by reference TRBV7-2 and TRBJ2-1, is GAGVSQSPSNKVTEKGKDVELRCDPISGHTALYWYRQSLGQGLEFLIYFQGNSAPDKSGLPSDRFSAERTGGSVSTLTIQRTQQEDSAVYLCASSLRASGSFDEQFFGPGTRLTVL.

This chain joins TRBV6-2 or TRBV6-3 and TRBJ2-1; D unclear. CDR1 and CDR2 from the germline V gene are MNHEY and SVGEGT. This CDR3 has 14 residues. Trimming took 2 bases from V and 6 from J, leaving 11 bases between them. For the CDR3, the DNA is TGTGCCAGCAGTTACGGAGACAATGTCAATGAGCAGTTCTTC. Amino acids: CASSYGDNVNEQFF.

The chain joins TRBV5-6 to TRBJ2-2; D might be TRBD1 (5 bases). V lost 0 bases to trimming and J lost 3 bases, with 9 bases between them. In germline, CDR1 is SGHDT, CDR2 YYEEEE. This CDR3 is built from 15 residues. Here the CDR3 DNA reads TGTGCCAGCAGCTTGGCTCCAGGGTACACCGGGGAGCTGTTTTTT. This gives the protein CASSLAPGYTGELFF.

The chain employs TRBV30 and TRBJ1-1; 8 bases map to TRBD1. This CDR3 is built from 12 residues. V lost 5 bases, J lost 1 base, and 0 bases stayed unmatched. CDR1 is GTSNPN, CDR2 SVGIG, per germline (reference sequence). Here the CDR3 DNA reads TGTGCCTGGGACAGGGGGAACACTGAAGCTTTCTTT. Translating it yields CAWDRGNTEAFF.

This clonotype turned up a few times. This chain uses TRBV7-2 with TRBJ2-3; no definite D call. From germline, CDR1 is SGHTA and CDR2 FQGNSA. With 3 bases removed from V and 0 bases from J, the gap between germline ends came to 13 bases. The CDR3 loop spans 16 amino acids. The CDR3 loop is CASSLFFRASTDTQYF. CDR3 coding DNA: TGTGCCAGCAGCTTGTTCTTTCGGGCCAGCACAGATACGCAGTATTTT.

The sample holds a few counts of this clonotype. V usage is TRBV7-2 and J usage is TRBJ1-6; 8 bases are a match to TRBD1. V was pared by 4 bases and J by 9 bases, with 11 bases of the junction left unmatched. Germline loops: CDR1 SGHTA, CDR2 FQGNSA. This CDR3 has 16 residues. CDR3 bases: TGTGCCAGCAGCTCGTGGACAGGGTCACACGCTTCACCCCTCCACTTT. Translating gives CASSSWTGSHASPLHF.

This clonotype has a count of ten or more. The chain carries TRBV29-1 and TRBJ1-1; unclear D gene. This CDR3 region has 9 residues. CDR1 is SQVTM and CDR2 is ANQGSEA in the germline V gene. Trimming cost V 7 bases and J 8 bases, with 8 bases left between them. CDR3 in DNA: TGCAGCGCCAGCCCCGAAGCTTTCTTT. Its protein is CSASPEAFF.

The CDR3 loop is CASSYDPGTGGAGYTF. The CDR3 DNA reads TGTGCCAGCAGTTATGACCCCGGGACAGGGGGCGCCGGCTACACCTTC. The chain uses TRBV6-5 and TRBJ1-2; TRBD1 matches 12 bases. The germline V gene has CDR1 MNHEY and CDR2 SVGAGI. V trimming: 3 bases; J trimming: 8 bases; junction bases outside the gene matches: 10. This CDR3 is 16 amino acids long.

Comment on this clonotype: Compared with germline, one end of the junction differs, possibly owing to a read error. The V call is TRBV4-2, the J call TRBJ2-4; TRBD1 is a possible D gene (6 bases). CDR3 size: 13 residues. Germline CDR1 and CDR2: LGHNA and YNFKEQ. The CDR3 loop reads CASSQGQGNIQYF. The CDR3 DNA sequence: TGTGCCAGCAGTCAAGGGCAGGGGAACATTCAGTACTTC.

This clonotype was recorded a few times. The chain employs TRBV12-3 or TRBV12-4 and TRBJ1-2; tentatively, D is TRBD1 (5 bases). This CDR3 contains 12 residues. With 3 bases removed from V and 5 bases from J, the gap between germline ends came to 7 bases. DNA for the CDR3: TGTGCCAGCAGTTTCGGGGGATATGGCTACACCTTC. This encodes CASSFGGYGYTF.

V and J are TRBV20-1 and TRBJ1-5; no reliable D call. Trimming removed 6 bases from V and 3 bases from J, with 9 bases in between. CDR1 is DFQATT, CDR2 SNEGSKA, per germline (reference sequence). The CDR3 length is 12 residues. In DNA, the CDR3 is TGCAGTGCAGGCAGGTTCAATCAGCCCCAGCATTTT. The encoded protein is CSAGRFNQPQHF.

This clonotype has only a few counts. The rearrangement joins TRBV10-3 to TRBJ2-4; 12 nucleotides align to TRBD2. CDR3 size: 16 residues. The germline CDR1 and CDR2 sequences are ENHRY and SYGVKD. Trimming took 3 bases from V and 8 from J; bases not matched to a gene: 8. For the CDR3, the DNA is TGTGCCATCAGTGACCCCGGGACTAGCGGGCAGCACATTCAGTACTTC. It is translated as CAISDPGTSGQHIQYF.

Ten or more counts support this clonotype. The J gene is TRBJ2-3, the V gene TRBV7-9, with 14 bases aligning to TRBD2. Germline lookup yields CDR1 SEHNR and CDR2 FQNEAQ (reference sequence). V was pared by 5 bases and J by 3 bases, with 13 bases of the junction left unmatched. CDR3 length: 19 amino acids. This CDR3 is CASSPGTSGGTLITDTQYF. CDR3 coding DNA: TGTGCCAGCAGCCCAGGGACTAGCGGGGGAACGCTAATTACAGATACGCAGTATTTT.

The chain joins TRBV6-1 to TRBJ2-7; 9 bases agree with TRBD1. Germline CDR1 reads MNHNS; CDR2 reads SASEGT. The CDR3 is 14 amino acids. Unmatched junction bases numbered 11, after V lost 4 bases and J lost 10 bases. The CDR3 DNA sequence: TGTGCCAGCAGTGGGGGACAGGGCGCCCTGGAACAGTACTTC. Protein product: CASSGGQGALEQYF.

As DNA, the CDR3 is TGTGCCAGCAGCAACCAACTCCAAGAGACCCAGTACTTC. It encodes CASSNQLQETQYF. The chain uses TRBV5-4 and TRBJ2-5, with D hard to call. Trimming stripped 4 bases from V and 1 base from J, with 8 bases between. The CDR3 is 13 residues long. Germline lookup yields CDR1 SGHNT and CDR2 YYREEE (reference sequence).

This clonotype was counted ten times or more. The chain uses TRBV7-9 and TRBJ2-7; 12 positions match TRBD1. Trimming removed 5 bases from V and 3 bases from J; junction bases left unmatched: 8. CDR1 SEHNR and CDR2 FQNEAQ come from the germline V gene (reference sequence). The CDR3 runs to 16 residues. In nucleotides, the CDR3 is TGTGCCAGCAGCCGACAGGGGACAGGGGGCCACTACGAGCAGTACGTC. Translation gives CASSRQGTGGHYEQYV.

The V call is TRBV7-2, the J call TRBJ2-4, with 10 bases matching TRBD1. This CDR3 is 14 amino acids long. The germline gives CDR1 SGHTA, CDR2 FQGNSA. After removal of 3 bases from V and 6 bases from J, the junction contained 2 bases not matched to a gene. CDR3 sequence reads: CASSFRQGANIQYF. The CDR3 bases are TGTGCCAGCAGCTTCCGACAGGGGGCAAACATTCAGTACTTC.

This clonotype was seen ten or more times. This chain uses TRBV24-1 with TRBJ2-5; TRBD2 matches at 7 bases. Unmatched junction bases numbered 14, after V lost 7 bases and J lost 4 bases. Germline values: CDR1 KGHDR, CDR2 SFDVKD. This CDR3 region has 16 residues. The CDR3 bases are TGTGCCACCAGCCATTCGGAGCGGAGCGGGGTAGAGACCCAGTACTTC. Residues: CATSHSERSGVETQYF.

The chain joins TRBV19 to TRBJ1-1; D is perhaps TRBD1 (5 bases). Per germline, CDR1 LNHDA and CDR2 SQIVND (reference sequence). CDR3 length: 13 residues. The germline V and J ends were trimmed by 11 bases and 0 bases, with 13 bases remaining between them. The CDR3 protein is CAAGWGLNTEAFF. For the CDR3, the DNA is TGTGCCGCCGGGTGGGGGTTGAACACTGAAGCTTTCTTT.

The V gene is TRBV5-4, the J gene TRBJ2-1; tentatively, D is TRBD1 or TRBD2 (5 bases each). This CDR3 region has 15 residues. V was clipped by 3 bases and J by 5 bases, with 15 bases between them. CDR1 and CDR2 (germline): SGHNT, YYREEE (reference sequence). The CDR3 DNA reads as TGTGCCAGCAGCTCTCTCAGAGGGGCCGACAATGAGCAGTTCTTC. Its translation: CASSSLRGADNEQFF.

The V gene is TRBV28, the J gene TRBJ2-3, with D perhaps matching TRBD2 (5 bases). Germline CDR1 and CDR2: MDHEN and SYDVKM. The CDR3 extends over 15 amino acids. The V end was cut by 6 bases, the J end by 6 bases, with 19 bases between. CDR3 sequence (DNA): TGTGCCAGCAGCGGGATTATGAGGGTATCGGATACGCAGTATTTT. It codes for CASSGIMRVSDTQYF.

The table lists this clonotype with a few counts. This chain's CDR3 is CASSQRGPSTDTQYF. CDR3 bases: TGTGCCAGCAGCCAAAGGGGACCTAGCACAGATACGCAGTATTTT. The chain is built from TRBV12-3 or TRBV12-4 and TRBJ2-3; D is tentatively TRBD1 or TRBD2 (5 bases each). Between the trimmed V and J ends, which lost 6 bases and 0 bases, there was a span of 13 bases. The CDR3 is 15 amino acids.